This T cell receptor (beta chain) was retrieved from a study of neurological immune-mediated disorders. Study-wide context: Relapsing-remitting forms accounted for about 90% of the 34 multiple sclerosis patients and secondary progressive forms for 3. Study-wide findings and caveats: None of the CDR3 amino acid sequences of expanded clones recurred across subjects, suggesting private repertoires in all groups.

From 2 million PBMCs stored at -80 C, the unsorted libraries were generated. This clonotype was found many times. What it binds is unknown. 5'RACE employing 10-nucleotide random UMIs yielded the cDNA. MiXCR, run by TCRdb on the 5' RACE reads, gives a single entry per CDR3 protein. Here the sample spans approximately 82,000 distinct CDR3 sequences, approximately 2.4% being singletons. Between the trimmed V and J ends, which lost 2 bases and 8 bases, there was a span of 10 bases. Germline CDR1 SGHTA, CDR2 FQGNSA. This CDR3 spans 13 amino acids. This clonotype was obtained from a woman between 25 and 40 years old with multiple sclerosis. The sequenced material came from PBMCs. V usage is TRBV7-2 and J usage is TRBJ2-1; D is uncertain. DNA of the CDR3: TGTGCCAGCAGCTTATCCGTCCTCGATGAGCAGTTCTTC. This encodes CASSLSVLDEQFF.